This entry lists 20 T cell receptor beta chains sequenced from one sample in a study of blood T cell repertoires in COVID-19 (dated by TCRdb to 2020 to 2022). Libraries were made using the immunoSEQ multiplex PCR assay. TCRdb retrieved this table from immuneACCESS and kept in-frame rearrangements only. Not all clones are present; in checked studies, unresolved V genes account for under half, and no reason is known for the remainder. Here the sample has roughly 180,000 clones; 70% to 90% occur a single time. About 4% of the sample goes to the ten largest clones. Specimen: peripheral blood. The receptors shown here come from a woman between 25 and 40 years old with acute or convalescent COVID-19.

The V gene is TRBV5-1, the J gene TRBJ2-7; D is unresolved. Germline V CDR1 and CDR2: SGHRS, YFSETQ. The V end was cut by 0 bases, the J end by 0 bases, with 10 bases between. The CDR3 totals 15 residues. This CDR3 reads CASSLGGRNSYEQYF. The CDR3 DNA reads TGCGCCAGCAGCTTGGGTGGCAGAAACTCCTACGAGCAGTACTTC. The full variable domain, with the rest looked up from reference TRBV5-1 and TRBJ2-7, is KAGVTQTPRYLIKTRGQQVTLSCSPISGHRSVSWYQQTPGQGLQFLFEYFSETQRNKGNFPGRFSGRQFSNSRSEMNVSTLELGDSALYLCASSLGGRNSYEQYFGPGTRLTVT.

The rearrangement links TRBV5-4 to TRBJ1-1; 7 bases fit TRBD1. J gave up 8 bases and V 3 bases, and 7 bases lay outside the gene matches. The CDR3 extends over 13 amino acids. Germline lookup yields CDR1 SGHNT and CDR2 YYREEE (reference sequence). CDR3 sequence reads: CASSSTGTAEAFF. CDR3 sequence (DNA): TGTGCCAGCAGCTCAACCGGGACAGCGGAAGCTTTCTTT.

The rearrangement uses TRBV4-1 and TRBJ2-2, with a tentative D call TRBD2 (6 bases). V gave up 0 bases and J gave up 2 bases, with 16 bases separating them. Germline-derived CDR1 and CDR2 are MGHRA and YSYEKL. This CDR3 comprises 18 residues. Written as DNA, the CDR3 is TGCGCCAGCAGCCAAGATAGTCCGGGAGCGCTTAACACCGGGGAGCTGTTTTTT. This gives the protein CASSQDSPGALNTGELFF.

The chain recombines TRBV10-1 with TRBJ2-2, with 9 bases fitting TRBD2. The CDR3 covers 14 residues. Germline V gene lookup returns CDR1 WNHNN and CDR2 SYGVQD (reference sequence). J was trimmed by 5 bases and V by 6 bases; bases with no gene match: 4. CDR3 coding DNA: TGCGCCAGCAGAGCGGGAGGAAAGACCGGGGAGCTGTTTTTT. The encoded protein is CASRAGGKTGELFF.

The DNA for the CDR3 is TGTGCCAGCACCCGGAACACTGAAGCTTTCTTT. Translated: CASTRNTEAFF. The V call is TRBV6-5, the J call TRBJ1-1; D gene ambiguous. This CDR3 has 11 amino acids. V gave up 7 bases and J gave up 1 base, with 4 bases separating them. Germline V gene data show CDR1 as MNHEY and CDR2 as SVGAGI.

V is TRBV15 and J is TRBJ1-2; 7 nucleotides line up with TRBD1. Trimming took 6 bases from V and 4 from J; bases not matched to a gene: 2. From germline, CDR1 is LNHNV and CDR2 YYDKDF (reference sequence). The CDR3 runs to 12 residues. DNA for the CDR3: TGTGCCACCAGGGACAGGATCTATGGCTACACCTTC. This sequence encodes CATRDRIYGYTF. Based on the CDR3 plus reference TRBV15 and TRBJ1-2, the full variable domain is DAMVIQNPRYQVTQFGKPVTLSCSQTLNHNVMYWYQQKSSQAPKLLFHYYDKDFNNEADTPDNFQSRRPNTSFCFLDIRSPGLGDTAMYLCATRDRIYGYTFGSGTRLTVV.

With regard to this clone: Distinct nucleotide sequences in the sample also encode this CDR3. The rearrangement joins TRBV5-1 to TRBJ2-2; D is unclear. From germline, CDR1 is SGHRS and CDR2 YFSETQ. The CDR3 consists of 14 residues. V lost 0 bases to trimming and J lost 1 base, with 4 bases between them. CDR3 sequence: CASSLVQNTGELFF. The DNA of the CDR3 is TGCGCCAGCAGCTTGGTACAGAACACCGGGGAGCTGTTTTTT.

The CDR3 is CASSPIADQPQHF. CDR3 sequence (DNA): TGTGCCAGCAGTCCCATCGCGGATCAGCCCCAGCATTTT. V gene TRBV12-3 or TRBV12-4 combines with J gene TRBJ1-5, with D hard to call. The CDR3 is made up of 13 amino acids. V lost 5 bases and J lost 5, with 10 bases in between.

The rearrangement joins TRBV28 to TRBJ1-4, with 7 positions matching TRBD1. In germline, CDR1 is MDHEN, CDR2 SYDVKM. Trimming removed 8 bases from V and 8 bases from J; junction bases left unmatched: 5. The CDR3 spans 12 residues. The CDR3 DNA reads TGTGCCAGCGGGGGGACAGTCGAAAAACTGTTTTTT. Its protein product is CASGGTVEKLFF.

In this sample, this clone turned up once. The chain uses TRBV2 and TRBJ1-5, with a possible D match to TRBD1 (5 bases). CDR3 size: 15 residues. The germline gives CDR1 SNHLY, CDR2 FYNNEI. Trimming left V 4 bases short and J 4 bases short, with 14 bases between. Written as DNA, the CDR3 is TGTGCCAGCAGTGCCCAGGCAGGGTGGAATCAGCCCCAGCATTTT. As protein: CASSAQAGWNQPQHF.

The chain carries TRBV28 and TRBJ1-4; TRBD1 might be the D (6 bases). The CDR3 extends over 15 amino acids. The V gene's germline CDR1 is MDHEN and CDR2 SYDVKM. The ends were cut back, 4 bases at V and 3 bases at J, with 12 bases in the middle. In DNA, the CDR3 is TGTGCCAGCAGTTCGCGAACAGGGCCTAATGAAAAACTGTTTTTT. Protein product: CASSSRTGPNEKLFF. The complete variable domain, with remaining parts taken from reference TRBV28 and TRBJ1-4, reads DVKVTQSSRYLVKRTGEKVFLECVQDMDHENMFWYRQDPGLGLRLIYFSYDVKMKEKGDIPEGYSVSREKKERFSLILESASTNQTSMYLCASSSRTGPNEKLFFGSGTQLSVL.

The CDR3 bases are TGTGCCAGCAGCTTGGGGGGACAGGGCGTCCAGCCCCAGCATTTT. This sequence encodes CASSLGGQGVQPQHF. The genes are TRBV5-4 and TRBJ1-5, with TRBD1 matching 9 bases. With V trimmed by 0 bases and J by 7 bases, 5 bases remained unmatched. Germline loops: CDR1 SGHNT, CDR2 YYREEE (reference sequence). The CDR3 has 15 amino acids.

The rearrangement links TRBV7-9 to TRBJ2-3, with 7 bases matching TRBD1. The CDR3 is made up of 14 amino acids. In germline, CDR1 is SEHNR, CDR2 FQNEAQ (reference sequence). After removal of 4 bases from V and 7 bases from J, the junction contained 8 bases not matched to a gene. CDR3 residues: CASSSDREGNTQYF. The CDR3 DNA is TGTGCCAGCAGCTCCGACAGGGAAGGGAATACGCAGTATTTT.

The J gene is TRBJ1-5, the V gene TRBV19, with D perhaps matching TRBD1 (6 bases). V lost 3 bases, J lost 6 bases, and 12 bases lay in between. Germline CDR1 and CDR2: LNHDA and SQIVND (reference sequence). The CDR3 contains 14 residues. CDR3: CASSMVGARQPQHF. In DNA, the CDR3 is TGTGCCAGTAGTATGGTGGGGGCTCGTCAGCCCCAGCATTTT.

V usage is TRBV7-9 and J usage is TRBJ1-1; TRBD1 is a possible D gene (6 bases). CDR3 size: 12 residues. The germline V and J ends were trimmed by 5 bases and 7 bases, with 11 bases remaining between them. CDR1 is SEHNR and CDR2 is FQNEAQ in the germline V gene (reference sequence). CDR3 loop: CASSRTDNEAFF. CDR3 DNA sequence: TGTGCCAGCAGCCGGACAGACAATGAAGCTTTCTTT.

The chain combines TRBV30 with TRBJ2-3, with 11 positions matching TRBD2. Trimming cost V 0 bases and J 11 bases; bases outside gene matches: 4. Germline V gene data show CDR1 as GTSNPN and CDR2 as SVGIG (reference sequence). CDR3 length: 13 residues. CDR3 coding DNA: TGTGCCTGGAGTGTACGTCTAGCGGGAGGGCAGTATTTT. Protein product: CAWSVRLAGGQYF.

CDR3 sequence: CASTGTGNEKLFF. Here the CDR3 DNA reads TGTGCCAGCACCGGGACAGGGAATGAAAAACTGTTTTTT. The genes are TRBV19 and TRBJ1-4; 9 bases align to TRBD1. CDR3 length equals 13 residues. The germline V gene has CDR1 LNHDA and CDR2 SQIVND (reference sequence). V shed 9 bases and J 5 bases; nucleotides not matched to a gene: 4. The full variable domain, its missing parts supplied by reference TRBV19 and TRBJ1-4, is DGGITQSPKYLFRKEGQNVTLSCEQNLNHDAMYWYRQDPGQGLRLIYYSQIVNDFQKGDIAEGYSVSREKKESFPLTVTSAQKNPTAFYLCASTGTGNEKLFFGSGTQLSVL.

This clone has just one count. The J gene is TRBJ1-2, the V gene TRBV10-1, with 10 bases identical to TRBD1. The CDR3 totals 14 residues. Trimming removed 6 bases from V and 4 bases from J; junction bases left unmatched: 5. The germline CDR1 and CDR2 sequences are WNHNN and SYGVQD (reference sequence). CDR3 sequence (DNA): TGCGCCAGCAGCGCGGGACAGGGGTTCTATGGCTACACCTTC. Encoded protein: CASSAGQGFYGYTF.

The chain recombines TRBV4-2 with TRBJ1-1; D not certain. Germline CDR1 is LGHNA and CDR2 is YNFKEQ. The CDR3 consists of 12 residues. The V end was cut by 11 bases, the J end by 6 bases, with 16 bases between. The CDR3 protein is CAATGESAEAFF. The DNA of the CDR3 is TGTGCCGCTACTGGGGAGTCGGCTGAAGCTTTCTTT.

The chain carries TRBV6-5 and TRBJ2-4; D unresolved. In germline, CDR1 is MNHEY, CDR2 SVGAGI. CDR3 size: 13 residues. With 6 bases removed from V and 1 base from J, the gap between germline ends came to 7 bases. The chain's CDR3 is CASRTGAKNIQYF. The CDR3 DNA sequence: TGTGCCAGCAGAACCGGGGCCAAAAACATTCAGTACTTC.